This T cell receptor (beta chain) stems from a study of T-cell memory formation after mild COVID-19. Study overall: Each donor largely had its own TCR clusters.

TCRdb redid the calling of the 5' RACE reads with MiXCR, one entry per CDR3 protein. The sample gives roughly 400,000 distinct CDR3 sequences, more than 15% of which show up once; 20% to 25% is in the top ten. Broader study findings: Contracting CD4+ clones sat mainly in CM and EM; CD8+ in EMRA. Whereas later expanders leaned CD4+, clones contracting day 15 to 85 showed a balanced CD4/CD8 makeup. Some clones that responded were present in memory (sampled pre-infection), which suggests cross-reactive memory joined.

This clonotype was recorded many times. Its antigen is as yet unknown. V was cut by 2 bases and J by 16 bases, with 15 bases left in between. CDR1 is SGHRS and CDR2 is YFSETQ in the germline V gene. The CDR3 spans 12 residues. The sequence was obtained from a man between 18 and 29 years old who had mild COVID-19 (a few samples of this study predate the infection). Cell type and time point are not known. This rearrangement joins TRBV5-1 to TRBJ1-4; a weak D match, TRBD1 (5 bases). The sequenced material came from PBMCs or a T cell subset sorted from them (not recorded which). CDR3 loop: CASSFRDPTRFF. The CDR3 nucleotides read TGCGCCAGCAGCTTCCGGGACCCCACACGGTTTTTT.